This TCR beta chain was retrieved from a study of monozygotic twins with inflammatory bowel disease. The study subjected TCRalpha and TCRbeta cDNA to two nested PCRs of around 15 and 9 cycles. From its re-call of the 5' RACE reads, TCRdb lists each CDR3 protein once, without DNA. This sample's table reports roughly 140,000 distinct CDR3 sequences. Every donor provided one blood sample measuring roughly 2.4 ml. The CDR3 runs 15 residues. This TCR was recovered from a human donor with ulcerative colitis or Crohn's disease, or a healthy co-twin of an affected twin (not recorded which). Sequencing used blood. The chain uses TRBV12-3 or TRBV12-4 and TRBJ1-5; absent DNA, TCRdb's TRBD1 call cannot be checked. CDR3 sequence: CASSLLGGPGQPQHF.